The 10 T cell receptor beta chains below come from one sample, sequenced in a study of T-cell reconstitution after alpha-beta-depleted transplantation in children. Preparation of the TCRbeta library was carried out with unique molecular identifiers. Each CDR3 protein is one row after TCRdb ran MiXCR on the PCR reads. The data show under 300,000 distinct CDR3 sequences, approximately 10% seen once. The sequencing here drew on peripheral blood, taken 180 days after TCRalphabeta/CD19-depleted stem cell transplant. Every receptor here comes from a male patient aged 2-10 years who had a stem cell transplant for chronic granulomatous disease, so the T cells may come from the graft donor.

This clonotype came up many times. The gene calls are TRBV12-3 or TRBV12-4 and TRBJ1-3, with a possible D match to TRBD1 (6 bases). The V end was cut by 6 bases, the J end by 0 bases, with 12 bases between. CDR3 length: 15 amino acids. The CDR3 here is CASRGGQSSGNTIYF. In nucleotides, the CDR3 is TGTGCCAGCAGGGGCGGACAGAGCTCTGGAAACACCATATATTTT.

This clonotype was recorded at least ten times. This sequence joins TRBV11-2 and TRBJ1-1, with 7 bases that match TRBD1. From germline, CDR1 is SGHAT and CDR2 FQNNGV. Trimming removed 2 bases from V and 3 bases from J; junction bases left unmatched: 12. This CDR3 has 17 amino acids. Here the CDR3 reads CASSLHPTGWFDTEAFF. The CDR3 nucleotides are TGTGCCAGCAGCTTACACCCGACAGGGTGGTTTGACACTGAAGCTTTCTTT.

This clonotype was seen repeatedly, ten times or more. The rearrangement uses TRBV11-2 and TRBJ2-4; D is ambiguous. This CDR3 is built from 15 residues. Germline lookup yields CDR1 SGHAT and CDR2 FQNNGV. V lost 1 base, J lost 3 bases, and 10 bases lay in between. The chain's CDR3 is CASSLATLGKNIQYF. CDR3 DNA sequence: TGTGCCAGCAGCTTAGCGACTCTGGGCAAAAACATTCAGTACTTC.

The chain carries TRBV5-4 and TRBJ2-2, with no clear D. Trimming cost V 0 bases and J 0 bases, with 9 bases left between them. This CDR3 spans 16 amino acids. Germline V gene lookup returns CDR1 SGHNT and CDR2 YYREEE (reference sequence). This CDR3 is CASSLDTETNTGELFF. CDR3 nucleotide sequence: TGTGCCAGCAGCTTGGATACGGAAACGAACACCGGGGAGCTGTTTTTT. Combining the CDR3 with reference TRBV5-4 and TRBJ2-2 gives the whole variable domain ETGVTQSPTHLIKTRGQQVTLRCSSQSGHNTVSWYQQALGQGPQFIFQYYREEENGRGNFPPRFSGLQFPNYSSELNVNALELDDSALYLCASSLDTETNTGELFFGEGSRLTVL.

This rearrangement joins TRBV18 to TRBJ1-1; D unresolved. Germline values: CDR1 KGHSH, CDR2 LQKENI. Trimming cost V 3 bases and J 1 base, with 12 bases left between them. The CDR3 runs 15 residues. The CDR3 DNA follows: TGTGCCAGCTCACCCGGGTTGGGGAGGAACACTGAAGCTTTCTTT. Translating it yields CASSPGLGRNTEAFF.

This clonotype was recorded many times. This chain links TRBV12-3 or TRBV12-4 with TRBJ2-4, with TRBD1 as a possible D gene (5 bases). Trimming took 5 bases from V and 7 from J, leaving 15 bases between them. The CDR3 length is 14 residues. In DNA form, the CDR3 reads TGTGCCAGCAGTAGGGGCGAAGGAGAGAACATTCAGTACTTC. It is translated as CASSRGEGENIQYF.

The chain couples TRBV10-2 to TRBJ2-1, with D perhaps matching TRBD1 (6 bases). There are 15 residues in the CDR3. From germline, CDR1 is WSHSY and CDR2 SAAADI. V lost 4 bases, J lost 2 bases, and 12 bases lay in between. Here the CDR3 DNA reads TGCGCCAGCAGTGTTCAGGGGCACCCCTACAATGAGCAGTTCTTC. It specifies CASSVQGHPYNEQFF.

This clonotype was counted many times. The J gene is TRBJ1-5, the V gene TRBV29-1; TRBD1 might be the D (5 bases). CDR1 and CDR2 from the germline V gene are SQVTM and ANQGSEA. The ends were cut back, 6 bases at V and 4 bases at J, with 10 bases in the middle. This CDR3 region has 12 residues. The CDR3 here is CSVGTGNQPQHF. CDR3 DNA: TGCAGCGTCGGGACGGGAAATCAGCCCCAGCATTTT.

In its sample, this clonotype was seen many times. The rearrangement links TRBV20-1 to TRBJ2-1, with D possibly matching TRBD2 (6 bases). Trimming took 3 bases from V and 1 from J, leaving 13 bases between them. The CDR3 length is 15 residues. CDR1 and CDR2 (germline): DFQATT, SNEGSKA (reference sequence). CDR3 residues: CSASYGGSSYNEQFF. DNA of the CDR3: TGCAGTGCTAGTTATGGGGGGAGTTCCTACAATGAGCAGTTCTTC.

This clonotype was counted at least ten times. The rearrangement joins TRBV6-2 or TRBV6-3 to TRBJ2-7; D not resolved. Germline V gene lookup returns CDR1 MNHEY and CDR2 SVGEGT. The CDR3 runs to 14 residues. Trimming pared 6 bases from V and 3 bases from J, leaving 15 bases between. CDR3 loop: CASRTGPPLYEQYF. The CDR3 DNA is TGTGCCAGCAGGACCGGGCCCCCTCTCTACGAGCAGTACTTC.